Listed here is a single T cell receptor beta chain. The target antigen is unknown. Trimming removed 2 bases at V and 6 bases at J, with 16 bases between. Per the germline V gene, CDR1 is DFQATT and CDR2 is SNEGSKA (reference sequence). The CDR3 is 15 amino acids. Unique molecular identifiers were linked by the library to individual cDNA molecules. TCRdb analysed the RACE reads with MiXCR anew, one entry per CDR3 protein. The sample lists some 360,000 distinct CDR3 sequences, 5.1% occurring once. This specimen comes from a study of human T cells and chemical hapten exposure. Study background: Investigators sensitized about 2 cm by about 2 cm of upper inner arm skin with 2% DPC. Study conclusions and caveats: Relative to control repertoires, expanded TCRs gave rise to significantly more large CDR3 similarity clusters.

As for time point: pre-sensitization, week 0. Noted treatment: therapeutic diphenylcyclopropenone sensitization with weekly scalp DPC. This clonotype originated in a woman aged 50 to 60 with alopecia areata. Some clones in this sample may be carry-over from other donors' samples. This chain joins TRBV20-1 and TRBJ1-4; weak D call: TRBD1 (6 bases). The material was whole blood, obtained in connection with sensitization to the hapten diphenylcyclopropenone (DPC). The CDR3 DNA reads as TGCAGTGCTAGATCCGGGACAAGTAGAGATGAAAAACTGTTTTTT. Protein: CSARSGTSRDEKLFF.